This T cell receptor (beta chain) comes out of a study of CD8+CD57+ T cells in acquired aplastic anemia. Study in general: Sorted cells (CD4+ and CD8+) yielded DNA amounts that averaged about 3.1 ug. General study results and limits: The study identified under 30 CD8+ CDR3 sequences shared by patients and controls. No significant patient-versus-control difference appeared in CD8+ Simpson's diversity.

Genomic DNA was employed as the template in profiling TCR beta VDJ and CDR3. Using its own MiXCR run on the reads, TCRdb lists one record per CDR3 protein. The sample lists 180,000 or so distinct CDR3 sequences, 48% occurring once. This CDR3 contains 13 residues. Trimming removed 3 bases at V and 6 bases at J, with 10 bases between. Germline V lookup: CDR1 SSHAT, CDR2 FNYEAQ (reference sequence). Sequencing involved patients with CD8+CD57+ cell expansion previously shown by flow cytometry. A word on this clonotype: The target antigen is unknown.

Sequences were obtained from sorted CD4+, CD8+, or CD8+CD57+ T cells (not recorded which) from PBMCs. The chain carries TRBV7-7 and TRBJ2-3; D is undetermined. This receptor was obtained from a human donor with aplastic anemia. CDR3 DNA: TGTGCCAGCAGCTTGAGTCTGGTGGATACGCAGTATTTT. It yields the protein CASSLSLVDTQYF.